The next 22 T cell receptor beta chains were all read from a single sample in a study of T cell repertoires in cytomegalovirus infection. TCRdb called the reads again in MiXCR, with one record for every CDR3 protein. Found here are approximately 120,000 distinct CDR3 sequences, around 32% of them singletons; the top ten hold 45% to 65%. The antigens for these receptors are not known. The specimen comprised CD8+ T cells from cultured PBMCs, sampled from culture after CMV antigen stimulation. The receptor source for this set is a human donor in good health (CMV status not recorded). Some clones in this sample may be carry-over from other donors' samples.

This clonotype was counted once. Germline is not matched at one junction end, which may reflect a read error. V and J are TRBV6-5 and TRBJ2-1; D gene ambiguous. Germline assignment: CDR1 MNHEY and CDR2 SVGAGI. This CDR3 spans 15 amino acids. This CDR3 reads CASSGLTFPYNEQLF. The CDR3 region has the DNA TGTGCCAGCAGTGGCCTCACTTTTCCTTACAATGAGCAGCTCTTC.

The chain recombines TRBV19 with TRBJ2-6, with D unresolved. The germline gives CDR1 LNHDA, CDR2 SQIVND (reference sequence). The CDR3 is 17 amino acids. The V end lost 5 bases, the J end lost 2 bases, and 16 bases lay between the germline ends. The CDR3 is CASSFSDGGPGANVLTF. As DNA, the CDR3 is TGTGCCAGTAGTTTTTCGGACGGTGGCCCTGGGGCCAACGTCCTGACTTTC.

There are many counts of this clonotype. The V and J genes are TRBV7-6 and TRBJ2-3; unclear D gene. Looked up from germline, CDR1 is SGHVS and CDR2 is FNYEAQ. CDR3 size: 13 residues. V gave up 1 base and J gave up 5 bases, with 7 bases separating them. The CDR3 DNA reads as TGTGCCAGCAGCTTAGGAGAAGAAGATACGCAGTATTTT. Translated: CASSLGEEDTQYF.

As regards this clonotype: Its ends do not fully match the called genes, so a read error is possible. This rearrangement joins TRBV4-1 to TRBJ1-5; no reliable D call. CDR3 length: 12 amino acids. The germline CDR1 and CDR2 sequences are MGHRA and YSYEKL. The CDR3 DNA sequence: TGTGCCAGCAGCCAAGACGGAAGGTACCAGCATTTT. This gives the protein CASSQDGRYQHF.

This clonotype appeared a few times. J is TRBJ1-1 and V is TRBV28, with D possibly being TRBD1 (6 bases). V lost 3 bases and J lost 0, with 8 bases in between. The germline V gene has CDR1 MDHEN and CDR2 SYDVKM. This CDR3 contains 14 residues. CDR3 sequence reads: CASSFRGLNTEAFF. The CDR3 coding sequence is TGTGCCAGCAGTTTTCGGGGGCTGAACACTGAAGCTTTCTTT. Together with reference TRBV28 and TRBJ1-1, the CDR3 gives the full variable domain: DVKVTQSSRYLVKRTGEKVFLECVQDMDHENMFWYRQDPGLGLRLIYFSYDVKMKEKGDIPEGYSVSREKKERFSLILESASTNQTSMYLCASSFRGLNTEAFFGQGTRLTVV.

This clonotype was recorded many times. The rearrangement joins TRBV4-2 to TRBJ2-7, with D perhaps matching TRBD1 or TRBD2 (6 bases each). This CDR3 has 17 amino acids. CDR1 is LGHNA and CDR2 is YNFKEQ in the germline V gene. The germline V and J ends were trimmed by 3 bases and 2 bases, with 20 bases remaining between them. CDR3 sequence: CASSHLVRGAGAYEQYF. CDR3 nucleotides: TGTGCCAGCAGCCACCTCGTAAGGGGGGCAGGCGCCTACGAGCAGTACTTC.

The chain employs TRBV3-1 and TRBJ2-5, with D perhaps assigned TRBD1 or TRBD2 (6 bases each). Germline V lookup: CDR1 LGHDT, CDR2 YNNKEL (reference sequence). V dropped 0 bases and J dropped 2 bases, with 28 bases sitting between them. This CDR3 spans 21 amino acids. This CDR3 reads CASSQDPLILSTGGQQETQYF. CDR3 DNA: TGTGCCAGCAGCCAAGACCCACTGATTTTAAGTACCGGGGGCCAACAAGAGACCCAGTACTTC.

This chain links TRBV11-2 with TRBJ2-7, with TRBD1 identical over 9 bases. Trimming removed 4 bases from V and 1 base from J; junction bases left unmatched: 5. Germline V gene lookup returns CDR1 SGHAT and CDR2 FQNNGV. The CDR3 runs 15 residues. The DNA for the CDR3 is TGTGCCAGCAGCTGGGGACAGGGTTCTTCCTACGAGCAGTACTTC. This gives the protein CASSWGQGSSYEQYF.

This clonotype was recorded a few times. This chain uses TRBV6-1 with TRBJ1-1, with D maybe TRBD1 (5 bases). This CDR3 spans 17 amino acids. Germline lookup yields CDR1 MNHNS and CDR2 SASEGT. The V end lost 5 bases, the J end lost 0 bases, and 19 bases lay between the germline ends. The CDR3 here is CASSRDPPGPMNTEAFF. CDR3 DNA sequence: TGTGCCAGCAGTCGTGACCCTCCGGGACCGATGAACACTGAAGCTTTCTTT.

This clonotype showed up just a few times. This chain links TRBV7-8 with TRBJ2-7; tentative D call: TRBD1 (6 bases). There are 16 residues in the CDR3. Germline values: CDR1 SGHVS, CDR2 FQNEAQ. The ends were cut back, 5 bases at V and 3 bases at J, with 20 bases in the middle. The CDR3 DNA reads TGTGCCAGCAGCACCCAGGTGGACAGCGTCCTCTACGAGCAGTACTTC. Its protein product is CASSTQVDSVLYEQYF.

This chain links TRBV6-2 or TRBV6-3 with TRBJ2-5; 11 nucleotides match TRBD1. This CDR3 comprises 19 residues. Germline CDR1 reads MNHEY; CDR2 reads SVGEGT. J lost 0 bases, V lost 2 bases, and 11 bases had no gene match. CDR3 amino acids: CASSYPLGTGGMDQETQYF. For the CDR3, the DNA is TGTGCCAGCAGTTACCCCCTCGGGACAGGGGGTATGGACCAAGAGACCCAGTACTTC.

Worth noting for this clonotype: A much larger clone differs by one base, so this may be a read error. The DNA for the CDR3 is TGCGCCAGCAGCTTGTTCGGGGGGAACGCTGAAGCTTTCTTT. Translating it yields CASSLFGGNAEAFF. The rearrangement links TRBV5-1 to TRBJ1-1; D might be TRBD1 (5 bases). Germline lookup yields CDR1 SGHRS and CDR2 YFSETQ. The CDR3 has 14 residues.

The chain recombines TRBV6-2 or TRBV6-3 with TRBJ1-2; 8 nucleotides line up with TRBD1. Germline CDR1 reads MNHEY; CDR2 reads SVGEGT. The ends lost 2 bases at V and 7 bases at J; junction bases unmatched: 12. This CDR3 contains 16 residues. CDR3 bases: TGTGCCAGCAGTTACCCATGGACAGGGCGATCCTCTGGCTACACCTTC. This translates into CASSYPWTGRSSGYTF.

This clonotype has more than one count but fewer than ten. This sequence joins TRBV24-1 and TRBJ2-3; maybe TRBD2 (6 bases). Trimming removed 4 bases from V and 2 bases from J, with 12 bases in between. The CDR3 runs 15 residues. Per the germline V gene, CDR1 is KGHDR and CDR2 is SFDVKD. The CDR3 spells CATSEPGDYTDTQYF. The CDR3 region has the DNA TGTGCCACCAGTGAGCCGGGAGATTACACAGATACGCAGTATTTT.

The V gene is TRBV5-6, the J gene TRBJ2-6; D might be TRBD1 (5 bases). Per germline, CDR1 SGHDT and CDR2 YYEEEE. V lost 2 bases, J lost 0 bases, and 9 bases lay in between. CDR3 length: 16 residues. The CDR3 region has the DNA TGTGCCAGCAGCTTTGACAGCATCTCTGGGGCCAACGTCCTGACTTTC. Encoded protein: CASSFDSISGANVLTF.

This clonotype showed up just a few times. This sequence joins TRBV7-9 and TRBJ2-7; TRBD1 aligns across 8 bases. Germline CDR1 SEHNR, CDR2 FQNEAQ (reference sequence). Unmatched junction bases numbered 4, after V lost 5 bases and J lost 7 bases. The CDR3 runs 12 residues. The CDR3, as DNA: TGTGCCAGCAGCGCTCAGGGGGCGGAGCAGTACTTC. It translates to CASSAQGAEQYF.

Of note for this clonotype: One junction end disagrees with the germline gene, perhaps due to a read error. The chain recombines TRBV7-2 with TRBJ1-1; D is ambiguous. In germline, CDR1 is SGHTA, CDR2 FQGNSA. The CDR3 is 11 amino acids. CDR3 nucleotide sequence: TGTGCCAACAGCCCGTCGGCGGGAGCTTTCTTT. It encodes CANSPSAGAFF.

V usage is TRBV6-2 or TRBV6-3 and J usage is TRBJ2-7, with D possibly matching TRBD2 (6 bases). Trimming pared 2 bases from V and 2 bases from J, leaving 19 bases between. From germline, CDR1 is MNHEY and CDR2 SVGEGT. CDR3 size: 17 residues. In nucleotides, the CDR3 is TGTGCCAGCAGTTACACAACTGGGACTGCAAACCCCTACGAGCAGTACTTC. This gives the protein CASSYTTGTANPYEQYF.

The chain carries TRBV7-6 and TRBJ1-1; a possible D gene is TRBD1 (6 bases). Germline CDR1 SGHVS, CDR2 FNYEAQ. The V and J ends lost 1 base and 3 bases respectively, with 12 bases between them. This CDR3 has 15 amino acids. The CDR3 spells CASSLGVQGDTEAFF. The CDR3 region has the DNA TGTGCCAGCAGCTTAGGTGTACAGGGCGACACTGAAGCTTTCTTT. Variable domain in full (rest from reference TRBV7-6 and TRBJ1-1): GAGVSQSPRYKVTKRGQDVALRCDPISGHVSLYWYRQALGQGPEFLTYFNYEAQQDKSGLPNDRFSAERPEGSISTLTIQRTEQRDSAMYRCASSLGVQGDTEAFFGQGTRLTVV.

The CDR3, as DNA: TGCGCCAGCAGCCAAGATCCTACTAGCGGGGGGACAGATACGCAGTATTTT. This gives the protein CASSQDPTSGGTDTQYF. The chain recombines TRBV4-3 with TRBJ2-3; 12 nucleotides align to TRBD2. Trimming removed 0 bases from V and 3 bases from J; junction bases left unmatched: 4. Germline CDR1 is LGHNA and CDR2 is YSLEER. The CDR3 loop spans 17 amino acids.

This clonotype was detected a few times. The V gene is TRBV7-8, the J gene TRBJ2-7; D tentatively fits TRBD1 or TRBD2 (6 bases each). The V and J ends lost 6 bases and 3 bases respectively, with 15 bases between them. This CDR3 is built from 14 residues. Germline V CDR1 and CDR2: SGHVS, FQNEAQ. The CDR3 DNA reads as TGTGCCAGCAGAGCTCGGGGGCTATACTACGAGCAGTACTTC. The encoded protein is CASRARGLYYEQYF.

This clonotype has more than one count but fewer than ten. V gene TRBV6-5 combines with J gene TRBJ1-2; 8 nucleotides align to TRBD1. CDR3 size: 14 residues. V lost 0 bases and J lost 6; bases outside the gene matches: 3. In germline, CDR1 is MNHEY, CDR2 SVGAGI. CDR3 bases: TGTGCCAGCAGTTACTCGGCAGGGGGCAATGGCTACACCTTC. Protein: CASSYSAGGNGYTF.